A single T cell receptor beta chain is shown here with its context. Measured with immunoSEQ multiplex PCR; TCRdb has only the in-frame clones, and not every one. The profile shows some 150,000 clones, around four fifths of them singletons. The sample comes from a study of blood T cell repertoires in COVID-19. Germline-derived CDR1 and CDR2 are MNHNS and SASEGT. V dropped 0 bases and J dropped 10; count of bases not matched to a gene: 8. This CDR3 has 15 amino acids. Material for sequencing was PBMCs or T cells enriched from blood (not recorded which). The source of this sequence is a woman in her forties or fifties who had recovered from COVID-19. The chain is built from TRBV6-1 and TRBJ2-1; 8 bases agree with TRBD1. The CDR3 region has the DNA TGTGCCAGCAGTGAAGCGGGAGGACAGGGAGACGAGCAGTTCTTC. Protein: CASSEAGGQGDEQFF.